One sample yielded the 17 T cell receptor beta chains listed below, sequenced in a study of blood T cell repertoires in COVID-19. Assay used: immunoSEQ multiplex PCR; TCRdb lists only in-frame clones, some missing. The data contain 150,000 to 200,000 clones, about 83% of them seen just once; the ten biggest clones take up 3.6%. Sequenced: PBMCs or T cells enriched from blood (not recorded which). The receptors were sampled from a woman aged 45-65 years in a cohort exposed to, infected with or recovered from COVID-19 (not recorded which).

The table lists this clone with a count of one. The chain carries TRBV30 and TRBJ1-5; TRBD1 might be the D (5 bases). CDR1 and CDR2 from the germline V gene are GTSNPN and SVGIG (reference sequence). The length of the CDR3 is 15 residues. The V end lost 5 bases, the J end lost 2 bases, and 16 bases lay between the germline ends. CDR3 coding DNA: TGTGCCTGGTCCCAAGGGGTTTCGGGCAATCAGCCCCAGCATTTT. Encoded protein: CAWSQGVSGNQPQHF.

The V and J genes are TRBV2 and TRBJ1-5; 7 bases fit TRBD1. The germline V gene encodes CDR1 SNHLY and CDR2 FYNNEI. The CDR3 contains 14 residues. The ends lost 1 base at V and 4 bases at J; junction bases unmatched: 1. The DNA for the CDR3 is TGTGCCAGCAGTGAAGGACAGGGTAATCAGCCCCAGCATTTT. Translated: CASSEGQGNQPQHF.

This rearrangement joins TRBV4-3 to TRBJ1-2; 8 bases agree with TRBD1. The CDR3 contains 16 residues. The junction had 10 bases not matched to a gene; V was cut back by 0 bases and J by 7 bases. CDR1 and CDR2 (germline): LGHNA, YSLEER. DNA of the CDR3: TGCGCCAGCAGCCAAGATTATTGGACAGGGTTGAGTGGCTACACCTTC. It yields the protein CASSQDYWTGLSGYTF.

The V and J genes are TRBV2 and TRBJ1-1; no definite D call. The CDR3 extends over 13 amino acids. Germline lookup yields CDR1 SNHLY and CDR2 FYNNEI. Trimming removed 3 bases from V and 4 bases from J, with 9 bases in between. The CDR3 DNA reads as TGTGCCAGCAGTGACGAGGGAGGCACTGAAGCTTTCTTT. It encodes CASSDEGGTEAFF.

J is TRBJ1-3 and V is TRBV5-1; maybe TRBD1 (6 bases). The V and J ends lost 0 bases and 2 bases respectively, with 12 bases between them. Germline V gene lookup returns CDR1 SGHRS and CDR2 YFSETQ. The CDR3 totals 16 residues. CDR3: CASSLDTGRTGNTIYF. As DNA, the CDR3 is TGCGCCAGCAGCTTGGATACAGGGAGAACTGGAAACACCATATATTTT.

This clone appeared a single time. This chain joins TRBV6-5 and TRBJ1-1, with D perhaps TRBD1 (5 bases). V dropped 9 bases and J dropped 4 bases, with 21 bases sitting between them. Germline V CDR1 and CDR2: MNHEY, SVGAGI. The CDR3 contains 15 residues. The CDR3 sequence is CASLPQAYKGTEAFF. The CDR3 nucleotides read TGTGCCAGTCTTCCACAGGCCTATAAGGGCACTGAAGCTTTCTTT.

This chain joins TRBV4-2 and TRBJ2-3, with 14 bases matching TRBD2. The CDR3 contains 20 residues. Germline values: CDR1 LGHNA, CDR2 YNFKEQ. Losses at the gene ends were 4 bases for V and 2 bases for J; bases not matched to a gene: 14. CDR3 region: CASSPLGLAGVFTPTDTQYF. DNA for the CDR3: TGTGCCAGCAGCCCCTTGGGACTAGCGGGAGTTTTCACTCCCACAGATACGCAGTATTTT.

This rearrangement joins TRBV29-1 to TRBJ2-5; the match to TRBD2 covers 8 bases. The V gene end was trimmed by 8 bases and the J gene end by 5 bases; junction bases not matched to a gene: 7. Germline lookup yields CDR1 SQVTM and CDR2 ANQGSEA. This CDR3 has 12 residues. The CDR3 region is CSTLRGGETQYF. CDR3 in DNA: TGCAGCACCCTCCGCGGGGGGGAGACCCAGTACTTC.

This clone was observed a handful of times. The chain joins TRBV2 to TRBJ2-7; 7 bases agree with TRBD1. CDR1 SNHLY and CDR2 FYNNEI come from the germline V gene. The trim removed 7 bases at V and 5 bases at J, leaving 5 bases unmatched. The CDR3 runs to 12 residues. The CDR3 spells CASMPDRHEQYF. In DNA form, the CDR3 reads TGTGCCAGCATGCCGGACAGGCACGAGCAGTACTTC.

The chain's CDR3 is CANPPKDSQETQYF. As DNA, the CDR3 is TGTGCCAACCCCCCTAAAGACAGCCAAGAGACCCAGTACTTC. This chain links TRBV2 with TRBJ2-5, with D possibly matching TRBD1 (5 bases). In germline, CDR1 is SNHLY, CDR2 FYNNEI. V was cut by 10 bases and J by 1 base, with 16 bases left in between. This CDR3 is 14 amino acids long.

The chain combines TRBV4-1 with TRBJ1-6, with 7 bases fitting TRBD1. CDR1 MGHRA and CDR2 YSYEKL come from the germline V gene. The CDR3 extends over 17 amino acids. Trimming at V came to 2 bases and at J to 0 bases, leaving 4 bases not matched to a gene. CDR3 sequence (DNA): TGCGCCAGCAGCCAACCGGGACAGAGCTCCTATAATTCACCCCTCCACTTT. Amino acids: CASSQPGQSSYNSPLHF.

This clone was seen repeatedly, ten times or more. The chain is built from TRBV2 and TRBJ2-7, with a possible D match to TRBD1 (6 bases). Germline values: CDR1 SNHLY, CDR2 FYNNEI. The CDR3 sequence is 13 residues long. The germline V and J ends were trimmed by 8 bases and 5 bases, with 16 bases remaining between them. The CDR3 sequence: CASEGVPLNEQYF. The DNA of the CDR3 is TGTGCCAGCGAGGGGGTCCCTTTGAACGAGCAGTACTTC.

The chain employs TRBV5-1 and TRBJ1-1, with 8 bases identical to TRBD1. The V gene's germline CDR1 is SGHRS and CDR2 YFSETQ. V lost 0 bases, J lost 12 bases, and 10 bases stayed unmatched. This CDR3 is built from 14 residues. The CDR3 here is CASSLVQGATGTFF. The CDR3 DNA reads as TGCGCCAGCAGCTTGGTGCAGGGGGCGACGGGAACTTTCTTT.

The rearrangement uses TRBV28 and TRBJ1-3; no definite D call. The germline V and J ends were trimmed by 6 bases and 4 bases, with 13 bases remaining between them. The CDR3 runs 14 residues. The V gene's germline CDR1 is MDHEN and CDR2 SYDVKM. This CDR3 is CASSSAGAGNTIYF. The CDR3 bases are TGTGCCAGCAGCTCCGCGGGCGCGGGAAACACCATATATTTT.

This clone has a single count. V usage is TRBV27 and J usage is TRBJ2-6; 9 nucleotides match TRBD1. The germline V gene has CDR1 MNHEY and CDR2 SMNVEV (reference sequence). The CDR3 totals 15 residues. V was pared by 6 bases and J by 3 bases, with 3 bases of the junction left unmatched. The CDR3 DNA reads as TGTGCCAGCAGCAACAGGGGGCTTGGGGCCAACGTCCTGACTTTC. This sequence encodes CASSNRGLGANVLTF.

CDR3 region: CASSLGGTGPQYF. CDR3 sequence (DNA): TGCGCCAGCAGCTTGGGGGGGACAGGACCCCAGTACTTC. The rearrangement joins TRBV5-1 to TRBJ2-5; 8 positions agree with TRBD1. CDR3 length equals 13 residues. J was trimmed by 9 bases and V by 0 bases; bases with no gene match: 4. In germline, CDR1 is SGHRS, CDR2 YFSETQ.

The chain combines TRBV6-2 or TRBV6-3 with TRBJ1-5, with D tentatively TRBD1 (5 bases). Between the trimmed V and J ends, which lost 4 bases and 5 bases, there was a span of 12 bases. The CDR3 totals 14 residues. The germline V gene has CDR1 MNHEY and CDR2 SVGEGT. The CDR3 protein is CASSSQGFDQPQHF. CDR3 sequence (DNA): TGTGCCAGCAGTTCCCAGGGTTTCGATCAGCCCCAGCATTTT.